This TCR beta chain was sequenced in a study of patients and donors after allogeneic stem cell transplantation. Germline-derived CDR1 and CDR2 are SGHTA and FQGTGA. The ends were cut back, 5 bases at V and 5 bases at J, with 10 bases in the middle. The CDR3 is made up of 14 amino acids. MiXCR, run by TCRdb on the RT-PCR reads, gives a single entry per CDR3 protein. The sample holds more than 850,000 distinct CDR3 sequences, approximately 19% seen once. This clonotype has at least ten counts. The source is a human donor who was either an allogeneic HSCT recipient or a stem cell or donor lymphocyte infusion donor (not recorded which). It is not recorded whose cells these are; they may come from a transplant donor. This rearrangement joins TRBV7-3 to TRBJ1-6; D is possibly TRBD1 (6 bases). Material: blood, either unsorted or a sorted T cell fraction (not recorded which). CDR3 in amino acids: CASSHGGHNSPLHF. CDR3 coding DNA: TGTGCCAGCAGCCACGGGGGGCATAATTCACCCCTCCACTTT. The full variable domain, its missing parts supplied by reference TRBV7-3 and TRBJ1-6, is GAGVSQTPSNKVTEKGKYVELRCDPISGHTALYWYRQSLGQGPEFLIYFQGTGAADDSGLPNDRFFAVRPEGSVSTLKIQRTERGDSAVYLCASSHGGHNSPLHFGNGTRLTVT.